This T cell receptor (beta chain) was profiled in a study of blood T cell repertoires in COVID-19 (dated by TCRdb to about 2020). As for the study more broadly: Collaborator samples came from the United States, Italy and Spain and covered acute and convalescent phases of COVID-19. Samples came from the ongoing ImmuneRACE study (first 160 participants) plus 1,254 subjects from 6 global collaborators. The prospective study material was composed of cDNA or gDNA derived from T cells, B-cell-depleted T cells, or PBMCs. Subjects who had been exposed to COVID-19, were actively infected with it, or had recovered from it provided the deeply sampled blood TCRbeta repertoires that made up the dataset. Where available, HLA class I and class II types were taken from metadata supplied by the sample provider and were not determined by assay-based typing. The repertoires were made available in a free public database intended to serve as a resource for research on the immune response to SARS-CoV-2. Nearly every sample came with metadata listing a de-identified subject ID, COVID-19 status, age in years and sex.

Cut back by 7 bases and 7 bases, the V and J ends lie 10 bases apart. Inclusive of the bounding cysteine and phenylalanine, the CDR3 is 11 residues long. Of all the DNA, just the CDR3 is kept, 33 bases in frame from base 1. CDR1 and CDR2 are read off the germline V gene as MNHEY and SVGAGI. On the study overall, not on this receptor specifically: The quantity of clinical and demographic metadata differed by source and by participant and was supplied without curation.

About this clone: Its specific antigen is unknown. Qualities for individual bases were not recorded, and no much larger clone is one base off.

The immunoSEQ Assay, a bias-controlled multiplex PCR, was used to amplify TCRbeta CDR3 regions from genomic DNA. The study's processing was this. Nucleated cell counts per sample were estimated from amplification of reference gene primers within the assay. To quantify the absolute abundance of each unique TCRbeta CDR3 rearrangement, sequence reads were collapsed and filtered. Productive Simpson clonality was computed per sample as the square root of Simpson's diversity index over productive rearrangements. TCRdb limited this immuneACCESS table to in-frame rearrangements with V and J called. A share of clones is missing; checked studies link under half to unresolved V genes, and the rest is unexplained. For V, J and clone size, that table is used; D and trimming come from the DNA. A total of around 280,000 clones appear in this sample, approximately 86% of them only once. The ten largest account for about 2.2% of the sample.

Samples from volunteer blood donors who had recovered from COVID-19 were contributed by a second Seattle source. Each collaborating institution followed its own protocols to collect whole blood in K2EDTA tubes. For TCRbeta analysis, collaborators shipped samples in one of three forms: frozen whole blood, isolated PBMCs, or DNA extracted from either of those sample types. This sequence was found in a woman in her forties or fifties who had recovered from COVID-19. The rearranged segments are TRBV6-5 and TRBJ1-2; the D gene remains uncertain. What was sequenced was peripheral blood. The sequenced DNA: TGTGCCAGCATGAGGCTAGGTGGCTACACCTTC. It translates as CASMRLGGYTF.